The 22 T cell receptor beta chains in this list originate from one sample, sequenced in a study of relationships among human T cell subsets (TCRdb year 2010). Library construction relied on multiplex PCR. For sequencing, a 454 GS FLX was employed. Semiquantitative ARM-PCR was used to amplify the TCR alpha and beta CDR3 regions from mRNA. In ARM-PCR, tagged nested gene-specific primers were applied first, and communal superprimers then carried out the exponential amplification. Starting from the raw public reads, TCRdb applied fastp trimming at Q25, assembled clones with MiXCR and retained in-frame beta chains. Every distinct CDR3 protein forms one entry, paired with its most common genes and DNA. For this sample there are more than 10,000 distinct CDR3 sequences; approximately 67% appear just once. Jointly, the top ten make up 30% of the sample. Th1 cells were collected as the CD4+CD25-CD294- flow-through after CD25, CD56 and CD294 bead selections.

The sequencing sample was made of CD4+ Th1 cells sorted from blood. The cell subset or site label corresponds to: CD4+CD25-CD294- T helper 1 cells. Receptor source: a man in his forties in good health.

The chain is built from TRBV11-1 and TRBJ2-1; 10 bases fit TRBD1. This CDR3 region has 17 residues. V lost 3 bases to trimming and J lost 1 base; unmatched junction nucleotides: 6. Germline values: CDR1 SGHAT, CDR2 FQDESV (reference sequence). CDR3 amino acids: CASSFPPGQGSYNEQFF. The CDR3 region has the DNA TGTGCCAGCAGCTTTCCTCCGGGACAGGGGTCCTACAATGAGCAGTTCTTC.

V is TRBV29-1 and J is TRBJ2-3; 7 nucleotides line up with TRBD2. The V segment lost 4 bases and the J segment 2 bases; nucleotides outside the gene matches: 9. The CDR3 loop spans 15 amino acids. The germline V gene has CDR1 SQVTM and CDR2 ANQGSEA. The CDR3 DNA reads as TGCAGCGTTGCAGTTTGGGGAGGGCCCACAGATACGCAGTATTTT. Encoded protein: CSVAVWGGPTDTQYF.

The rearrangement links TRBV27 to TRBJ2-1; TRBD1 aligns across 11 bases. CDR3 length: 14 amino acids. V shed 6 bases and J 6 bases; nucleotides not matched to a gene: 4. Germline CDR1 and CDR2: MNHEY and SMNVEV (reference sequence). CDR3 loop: CASSTGTGGNEQFF. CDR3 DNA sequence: TGTGCCAGCAGCACCGGGACAGGGGGCAATGAGCAGTTCTTC.

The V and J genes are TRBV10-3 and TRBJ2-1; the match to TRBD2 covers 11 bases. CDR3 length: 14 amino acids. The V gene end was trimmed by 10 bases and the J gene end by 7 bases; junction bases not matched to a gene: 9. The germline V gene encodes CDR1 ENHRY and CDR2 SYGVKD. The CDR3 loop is CATQLAGDANEQFF. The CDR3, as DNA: TGTGCCACCCAACTAGCGGGAGATGCAAATGAGCAGTTCTTC.

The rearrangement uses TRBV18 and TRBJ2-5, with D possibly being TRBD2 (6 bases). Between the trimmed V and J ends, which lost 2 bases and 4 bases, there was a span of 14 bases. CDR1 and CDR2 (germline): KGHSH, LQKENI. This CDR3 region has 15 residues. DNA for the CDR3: TGTGCCAGCTCACCAAGGCCCCTGGGAGGAGAGACCCAGTACTTC. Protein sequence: CASSPRPLGGETQYF. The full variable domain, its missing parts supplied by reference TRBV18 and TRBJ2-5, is NAGVMQNPRHLVRRRGQEARLRCSPMKGHSHVYWYRQLPEEGLKFMVYLQKENIIDESGMPKERFSAEFPKEGPSILRIQQVVRGDSAAYFCASSPRPLGGETQYFGPGTRLLVL.

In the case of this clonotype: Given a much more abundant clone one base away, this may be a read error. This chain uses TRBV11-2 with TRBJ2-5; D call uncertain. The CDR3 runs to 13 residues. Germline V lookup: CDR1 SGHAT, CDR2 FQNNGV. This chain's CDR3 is CVSSLDSVETQYF. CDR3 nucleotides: TGTGTCAGCAGCTTAGATTCCGTCGAGACCCAGTACTTC. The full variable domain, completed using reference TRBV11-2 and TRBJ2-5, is EAGVAQSPRYKIIEKRQSVAFWCNPISGHATLYWYQQILGQGPKLLIQFQNNGVVDDSQLPKDRFSAERLKGVDSTLKIQPAKLEDSAVYLCVSSLDSVETQYFGPGTRLLVL.

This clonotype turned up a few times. The CDR3 is CASSGGRTGESIQYF. CDR3 nucleotide sequence: TGTGCCAGCAGCGGAGGCAGGACAGGGGAGTCCATTCAGTACTTC. This chain connects TRBV13 to TRBJ2-4; TRBD1 matches 9 bases. V shed 5 bases, J shed 9 bases, and the junction held 11 bases outside the gene matches. Germline CDR1 PRHDT, CDR2 FYEKMQ (reference sequence). CDR3 size: 15 residues.

CDR3 nucleotide sequence: TGCAGCGTCGGGACTAGCGGGAGGACGAGTGAGCAGTTCTTC. It is translated as CSVGTSGRTSEQFF. The chain joins TRBV29-1 to TRBJ2-1; TRBD2 matches at 15 bases. The CDR3 sequence is 14 residues long. V lost 6 bases, J lost 9 bases, and 6 bases stayed unmatched. CDR1 and CDR2 (germline): SQVTM, ANQGSEA.

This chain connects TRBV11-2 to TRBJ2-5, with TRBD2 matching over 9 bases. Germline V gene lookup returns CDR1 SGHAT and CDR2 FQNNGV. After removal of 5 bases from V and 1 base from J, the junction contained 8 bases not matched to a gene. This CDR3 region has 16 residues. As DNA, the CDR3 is TGTGCCAGCAGCGTGAATAGCGGGGGCCCCCAAGAGACCCAGTACTTC. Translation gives CASSVNSGGPQETQYF.

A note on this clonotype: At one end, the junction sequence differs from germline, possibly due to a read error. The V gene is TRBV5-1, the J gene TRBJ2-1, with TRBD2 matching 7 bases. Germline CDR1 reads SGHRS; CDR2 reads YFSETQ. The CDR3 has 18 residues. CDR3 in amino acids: CASSLVGTNGPSYNEQFF. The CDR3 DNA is TGTGCCAGCAGCTTGGTCGGGACTAACGGCCCATCCTACAATGAGCAGTTCTTC. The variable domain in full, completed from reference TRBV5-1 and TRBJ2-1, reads KAGVTQTPRYLIKTRGQQVTLSCSPISGHRSVSWYQQTPGQGLQFLFEYFSETQRNKGNFPGRFSGRQFSNSRSEMNVSTLELGDSALYLCASSLVGTNGPSYNEQFFGPGTRLTVL.

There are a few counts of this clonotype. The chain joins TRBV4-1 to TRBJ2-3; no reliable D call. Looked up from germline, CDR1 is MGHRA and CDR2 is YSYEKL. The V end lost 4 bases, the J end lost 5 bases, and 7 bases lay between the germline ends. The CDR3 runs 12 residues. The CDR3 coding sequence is TGCGCCAGCAGCCCAGTCGGAGATACGCAGTATTTT. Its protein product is CASSPVGDTQYF.

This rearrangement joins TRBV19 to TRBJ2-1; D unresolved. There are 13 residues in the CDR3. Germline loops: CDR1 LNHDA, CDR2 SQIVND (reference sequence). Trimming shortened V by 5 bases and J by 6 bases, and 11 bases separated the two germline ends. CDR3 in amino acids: CASSDDVFNEQFF. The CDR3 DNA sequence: TGTGCCAGTAGTGATGACGTATTCAATGAGCAGTTCTTC.

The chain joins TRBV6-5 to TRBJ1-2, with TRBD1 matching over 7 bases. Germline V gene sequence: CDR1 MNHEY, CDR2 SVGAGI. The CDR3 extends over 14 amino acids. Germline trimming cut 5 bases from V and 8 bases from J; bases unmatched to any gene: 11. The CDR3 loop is CASSPGQWVSGYTF. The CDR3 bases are TGTGCCAGCAGTCCGGGACAGTGGGTCAGCGGCTACACCTTC.

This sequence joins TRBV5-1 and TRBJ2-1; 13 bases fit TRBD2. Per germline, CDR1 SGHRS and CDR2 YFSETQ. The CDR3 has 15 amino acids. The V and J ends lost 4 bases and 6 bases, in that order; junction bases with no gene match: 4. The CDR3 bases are TGCGCCAGCAGCCAGGGACTAGCGGGACGCAATGAGCAGTTCTTC. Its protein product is CASSQGLAGRNEQFF.

DNA for the CDR3: TGTGCCAGCACCCTCACCGTGGGGGCCGGTCAGCCCCAGCATTTT. Translation: CASTLTVGAGQPQHF. The J gene is TRBJ1-5, the V gene TRBV27, with a possible D match to TRBD1 (6 bases). The CDR3 totals 15 residues. V was trimmed by 7 bases and J by 6 bases, leaving 19 bases between them. Germline CDR1 and CDR2: MNHEY and SMNVEV (reference sequence).

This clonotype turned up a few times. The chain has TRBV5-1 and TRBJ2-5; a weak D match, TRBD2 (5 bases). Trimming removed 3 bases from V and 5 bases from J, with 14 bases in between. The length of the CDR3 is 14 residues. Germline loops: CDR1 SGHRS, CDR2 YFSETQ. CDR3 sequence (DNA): TGCGCCAGCAGCTCCGGGGAGACGATGGAGACCCAGTACTTC. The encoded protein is CASSSGETMETQYF. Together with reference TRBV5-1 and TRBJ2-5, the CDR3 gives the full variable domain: KAGVTQTPRYLIKTRGQQVTLSCSPISGHRSVSWYQQTPGQGLQFLFEYFSETQRNKGNFPGRFSGRQFSNSRSEMNVSTLELGDSALYLCASSSGETMETQYFGPGTRLLVL.

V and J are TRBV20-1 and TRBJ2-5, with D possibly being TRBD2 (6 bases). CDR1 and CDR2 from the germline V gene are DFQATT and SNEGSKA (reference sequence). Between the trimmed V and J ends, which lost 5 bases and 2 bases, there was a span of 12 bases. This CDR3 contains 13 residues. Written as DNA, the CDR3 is TGCAGTGCTGGGACTCGCTTGCAAGAGACCCAGTACTTC. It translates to CSAGTRLQETQYF.

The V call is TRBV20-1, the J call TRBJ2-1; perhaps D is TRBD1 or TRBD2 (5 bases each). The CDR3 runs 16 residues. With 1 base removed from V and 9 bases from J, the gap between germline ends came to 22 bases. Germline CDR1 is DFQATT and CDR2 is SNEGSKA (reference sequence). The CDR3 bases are TGCAGTGCTAGAGGATTTGGAACCCTCACGAGGGGTGAGCAGTTCTTC. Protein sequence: CSARGFGTLTRGEQFF.

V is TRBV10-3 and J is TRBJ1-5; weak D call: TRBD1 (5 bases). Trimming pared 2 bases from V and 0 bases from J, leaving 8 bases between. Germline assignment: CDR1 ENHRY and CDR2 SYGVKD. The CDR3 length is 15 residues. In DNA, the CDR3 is TGTGCCATCAGTGAGGCAGGGAATAGCAATCAGCCCCAGCATTTT. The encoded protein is CAISEAGNSNQPQHF.

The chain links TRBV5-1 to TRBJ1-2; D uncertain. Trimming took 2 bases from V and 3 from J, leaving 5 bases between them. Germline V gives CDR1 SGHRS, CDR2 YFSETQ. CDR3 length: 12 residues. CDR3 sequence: CASSLGYYGYTF. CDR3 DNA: TGCGCCAGCAGCTTAGGGTACTATGGCTACACCTTC.

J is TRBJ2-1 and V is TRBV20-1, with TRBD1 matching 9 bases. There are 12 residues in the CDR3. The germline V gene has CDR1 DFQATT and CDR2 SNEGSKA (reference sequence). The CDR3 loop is CVGQGSYNEQFF. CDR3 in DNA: TGCGTGGGACAGGGTTCCTACAATGAGCAGTTCTTC.

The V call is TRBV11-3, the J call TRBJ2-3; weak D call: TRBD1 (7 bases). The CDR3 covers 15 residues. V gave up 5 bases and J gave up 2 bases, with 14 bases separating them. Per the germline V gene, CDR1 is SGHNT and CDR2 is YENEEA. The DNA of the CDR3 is TGTGCCAGCAGCGCGGGACAGACCCTCACAGATACGCAGTATTTT. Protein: CASSAGQTLTDTQYF.